Here is one T cell receptor beta chain with its context. Its antigen remains unknown. Primers: 60 Vbeta forward and 13 Jbeta reverse. Libraries were prepared by immunoSEQ multiplex PCR; TCRdb keeps only in-frame clonotypes and omits some of them. Seen here are about 64,000 clones, 85% to 90% observed once, and the top ten hold about 10%. The CDR3 has 16 residues. CDR1 and CDR2 from the germline V gene are SGDLS and YYNGEE. The V segment lost 4 bases and the J segment 0 bases; nucleotides outside the gene matches: 9. The sample belongs to a study of cytomegalovirus exposure and HLA in healthy donors. As for the study in general: Approximately 200 million T cells yielded around 120 million unique TCR beta sequences in earlier analysis.

Study-level points and caveats: A later analysis reportedly identified an Asian-associated ancestry cluster as carrying fewer N-insertions than the approximately 670-donor mean. Being productive about 87% or about 30% of the time was typical of most TCR beta V segments in an earlier analysis. A later analysis revealed that TCR association rates differed between HLA loci, peaking at DRB1 and bottoming out at HLA-C.

This chain links TRBV9 with TRBJ2-7; the match to TRBD2 covers 8 bases. The sample taken for sequencing was PBMCs. This TCR came from a female donor in good health and CMV-seronegative. The CDR3 loop is CASSPKSGGLSYEQYF. In DNA form, the CDR3 reads TGTGCCAGCAGCCCCAAGAGCGGGGGCCTCTCCTACGAGCAGTACTTC. Filled out from reference TRBV9 and TRBJ2-7, the complete variable domain reads DSGVTQTPKHLITATGQRVTLRCSPRSGDLSVYWYQQSLDQGLQFLIQYYNGEERAKGNILERFSAQQFPDLHSELNLSSLELGDSALYFCASSPKSGGLSYEQYFGPGTRLTVT.